One sample yielded the 25 T cell receptor beta chains listed below, sequenced in a study of T cells after yellow fever vaccination. TCRdb re-called the 5' RACE reads with MiXCR, one entry per CDR3 protein. Among just over 25,000 distinct CDR3 sequences listed, about 5.5% were seen once. The input for sequencing was PBMCs, either bulk or a sorted T-cell subset (CD4+, CD8+, memory, or dextramer-sorted; not recorded which), taken 15 days after the yellow fever booster vaccination. The receptors come from a young man who received the YFV17D yellow fever vaccine.

This clonotype was picked up many times. The chain is built from TRBV29-1 and TRBJ2-1; TRBD1 is a possible D gene (5 bases). In germline, CDR1 is SQVTM, CDR2 ANQGSEA. The CDR3 is 17 amino acids. The V end was cut by 0 bases, the J end by 6 bases, with 21 bases between. CDR3 nucleotides: TGCAGCGTTGAAGATCTTATAAGGGGCCGGTTTAGCAATGAGCAGTTCTTC. This translates into CSVEDLIRGRFSNEQFF.

This clonotype was found many times. The chain employs TRBV7-9 and TRBJ1-1, with D perhaps matching TRBD1 (6 bases). Germline V gene data show CDR1 as SEHNR and CDR2 as FQNEAQ (reference sequence). The CDR3 is 13 residues long. The V end was cut by 5 bases, the J end by 1 base, with 8 bases between. CDR3 bases: TGTGCCAGCAGCCCGACAGGGAACACTGAAGCTTTCTTT. Protein: CASSPTGNTEAFF.

This clonotype appeared many times. The rearrangement joins TRBV7-3 to TRBJ2-7; 10 bases line up with TRBD1. The trim removed 2 bases at V and 5 bases at J, leaving 12 bases unmatched. Per the germline V gene, CDR1 is SGHTA and CDR2 is FQGTGA. The CDR3 spans 17 residues. The CDR3 sequence is CASSLQVGGQGHHEQYF. CDR3 bases: TGTGCCAGCAGCTTACAGGTCGGGGGACAGGGGCACCACGAGCAGTACTTC. Together with reference TRBV7-3 and TRBJ2-7, the CDR3 gives the full variable domain: GAGVSQTPSNKVTEKGKYVELRCDPISGHTALYWYRQSLGQGPEFLIYFQGTGAADDSGLPNDRFFAVRPEGSVSTLKIQRTERGDSAVYLCASSLQVGGQGHHEQYFGPGTRLTVT.

This clonotype was counted ten times or more. The rearrangement links TRBV2 to TRBJ1-1; 8 bases line up with TRBD1. The V gene end was trimmed by 8 bases and the J gene end by 4 bases; junction bases not matched to a gene: 9. Germline CDR1 SNHLY, CDR2 FYNNEI. This CDR3 region has 14 residues. CDR3 protein: CASLDRGVGTEAFF. Written as DNA, the CDR3 is TGTGCCAGCCTAGACAGGGGAGTAGGCACTGAAGCTTTCTTT.

This chain uses TRBV11-2 with TRBJ2-7; tentatively, D is TRBD2 (7 bases). Germline CDR1 is SGHAT and CDR2 is FQNNGV. With 5 bases removed from V and 5 bases from J, the gap between germline ends came to 13 bases. The CDR3 contains 13 residues. For the CDR3, the DNA is TGTGCCAGCAGCAGAAGGGGGGGGGACGAGCAGTACTTC. Amino acid sequence: CASSRRGGDEQYF.

The table lists this clonotype with many counts. The V and J genes are TRBV6-5 and TRBJ2-1, with 10 bases identical to TRBD2. With 2 bases clipped from V and 4 bases from J, the junction kept 14 bases outside the gene matches. The CDR3 runs 19 residues. CDR1 and CDR2 from the germline V gene are MNHEY and SVGAGI. The CDR3 is CASSYEKSGRAPKYNEQFF. Here the CDR3 DNA reads TGTGCCAGCAGTTACGAGAAGAGCGGGAGGGCTCCAAAGTACAATGAGCAGTTCTTC.

This clonotype was seen more than once but under ten times. CDR3 in DNA: TGTGCCAGCAGATCTTACAATGAGCAGTTCTTC. Translation: CASRSYNEQFF. V is TRBV6-2 or TRBV6-3 and J is TRBJ2-1, with no clear D. Trimming removed 6 bases at V and 4 bases at J, with 4 bases between. This CDR3 spans 11 amino acids. CDR1 is MNHEY and CDR2 is SVGEGT in the germline V gene.

There are many counts of this clonotype. The chain couples TRBV20-1 to TRBJ1-2; D might be TRBD1 (6 bases). Between the trimmed V and J ends, which lost 0 bases and 7 bases, there was a span of 9 bases. Germline assignment: CDR1 DFQATT and CDR2 SNEGSKA (reference sequence). The CDR3 is 12 amino acids. CDR3 in amino acids: CSARDFRGGYTF. The CDR3 DNA reads TGCAGTGCTAGAGATTTCAGGGGTGGCTACACCTTC.

This clonotype was seen at least ten times. This chain joins TRBV4-3 and TRBJ2-3, with a tentative D call TRBD2 (5 bases). The germline V gene encodes CDR1 LGHNA and CDR2 YSLEER. This CDR3 has 18 residues. Trimming pared 0 bases from V and 0 bases from J, leaving 16 bases between. This CDR3 reads CASSQDLPSGTSTDTQYF. The CDR3 nucleotides are TGCGCCAGCAGCCAAGATCTTCCCAGCGGAACTAGCACAGATACGCAGTATTTT.

This clonotype was counted many times. The J gene is TRBJ1-1, the V gene TRBV29-1; tentatively, D is TRBD1 (6 bases). The CDR3 contains 13 residues. V was pared by 2 bases and J by 6 bases, with 13 bases between. Germline V gene lookup returns CDR1 SQVTM and CDR2 ANQGSEA. CDR3 sequence: CSVEHNRDSEAFF. In DNA, the CDR3 is TGCAGCGTTGAACACAACAGGGACTCTGAAGCTTTCTTT.

This clonotype was seen a few times. The chain joins TRBV20-1 to TRBJ2-7; 9 bases agree with TRBD2. The CDR3 has 15 amino acids. The germline V gene has CDR1 DFQATT and CDR2 SNEGSKA (reference sequence). V lost 0 bases, J lost 2 bases, and 5 bases stayed unmatched. CDR3 in DNA: TGCAGTGCTAGAGACCCGACTAGCGGAGCCTACGAGCAGTACTTC. Amino acids: CSARDPTSGAYEQYF.

The chain is built from TRBV7-2 and TRBJ2-3, with no clear D. The CDR3 is 15 residues long. V dropped 3 bases and J dropped 0 bases, with 10 bases sitting between them. Germline CDR1 reads SGHTA; CDR2 reads FQGNSA. The CDR3 loop reads CASSFVVGSTDTQYF. The CDR3 DNA reads TGTGCCAGCAGCTTCGTGGTTGGAAGCACAGATACGCAGTATTTT. The whole variable domain, filled in from reference TRBV7-2 and TRBJ2-3, reads GAGVSQSPSNKVTEKGKDVELRCDPISGHTALYWYRQSLGQGLEFLIYFQGNSAPDKSGLPSDRFSAERTGGSVSTLTIQRTQQEDSAVYLCASSFVVGSTDTQYFGPGTRLTVL.

This clonotype was observed many times. The chain employs TRBV15 and TRBJ2-5; D unclear. Trimming pared 4 bases from V and 2 bases from J, leaving 8 bases between. CDR1 LNHNV and CDR2 YYDKDF come from the germline V gene (reference sequence). CDR3 length equals 13 residues. The DNA for the CDR3 is TGTGCCACCAGCATCCAAACGCAAGAGACCCAGTACTTC. It codes for CATSIQTQETQYF.

In this sample, this clonotype turned up a few times. The V gene is TRBV19, the J gene TRBJ2-3, with TRBD2 identical over 10 bases. The CDR3 length is 19 residues. Looked up from germline, CDR1 is LNHDA and CDR2 is SQIVND (reference sequence). V lost 3 bases to trimming and J lost 5 bases; unmatched junction nucleotides: 17. The CDR3 DNA follows: TGTGCCAGTAGTATTTTGGCTAGCGGGAGCTCAATGCAGGGAGATACGCAGTATTTT. Amino acid sequence: CASSILASGSSMQGDTQYF.

This clonotype has at least ten counts. The chain joins TRBV18 to TRBJ2-3, with 9 positions matching TRBD1. V dropped 3 bases and J dropped 7; count of bases not matched to a gene: 5. The CDR3 spans 14 residues. Germline lookup yields CDR1 KGHSH and CDR2 LQKENI. CDR3 in amino acids: CASSPRTGEYTQYF. The CDR3 DNA sequence: TGTGCCAGCTCACCGAGGACAGGGGAATATACGCAGTATTTT.

This clonotype was detected ten times or more. The V and J genes are TRBV20-1 and TRBJ2-7; 8 nucleotides match TRBD2. In germline, CDR1 is DFQATT, CDR2 SNEGSKA (reference sequence). This CDR3 has 16 residues. With 3 bases clipped from V and 5 bases from J, the junction kept 15 bases outside the gene matches. The CDR3 DNA reads TGCAGTGCTAGTTTTATGACGGGAGGGCCGATACACGAGCAGTACTTC. Residues: CSASFMTGGPIHEQYF.

Ten or more counts support this clonotype. The chain recombines TRBV27 with TRBJ1-2; tentative D call: TRBD1 (6 bases). The germline V gene has CDR1 MNHEY and CDR2 SMNVEV (reference sequence). CDR3 length: 13 amino acids. V shed 7 bases and J shed 4 bases, with 13 bases lying between them. CDR3 protein: CASTGVEGYGYTF. CDR3 sequence (DNA): TGTGCCAGCACAGGGGTGGAGGGCTATGGCTACACCTTC.

This clonotype was observed a handful of times. Here the CDR3 DNA reads TGCGCCAGCAGCCAAGAGTGGCACCTTAACACACCCCTCCACTTT. It translates to CASSQEWHLNTPLHF. The chain couples TRBV4-3 to TRBJ1-6; no firm D call. V was trimmed by 0 bases and J by 11 bases, leaving 14 bases between them. The length of the CDR3 is 15 residues. Germline assignment: CDR1 LGHNA and CDR2 YSLEER.

This clonotype was observed many times. This chain joins TRBV20-1 and TRBJ2-5; D is unclear. The CDR3 has 13 amino acids. Deletions cut 6 bases from V and 4 bases from J, with 15 bases between. Germline V gives CDR1 DFQATT, CDR2 SNEGSKA (reference sequence). The CDR3 coding sequence is TGCAGTGCCGGATCGGCCCCCCCAGAGACCCAGTACTTC. It translates to CSAGSAPPETQYF.

This clonotype was seen many times. The CDR3 DNA reads as TGCGCCAGCAGCCAAGAAGGACAGGGGGATACGCAGTATTTT. It encodes CASSQEGQGDTQYF. The chain has TRBV4-3 and TRBJ2-3; 9 bases agree with TRBD1. The CDR3 sequence is 14 residues long. Germline CDR1 is LGHNA and CDR2 is YSLEER. The junction had 1 base not matched to a gene; V was cut back by 0 bases and J by 6 bases.

This clonotype has at least ten counts. The chain has TRBV15 and TRBJ1-1; D perhaps matches TRBD1 (5 bases). This CDR3 spans 16 amino acids. From germline, CDR1 is LNHNV and CDR2 YYDKDF (reference sequence). Trimming shortened V by 1 base and J by 4 bases, and 16 bases separated the two germline ends. CDR3 residues: CATSRVRARGGTEAFF. Here the CDR3 DNA reads TGTGCCACCAGCAGAGTACGGGCGCGGGGGGGCACTGAAGCTTTCTTT.

This clonotype showed up many times. The chain employs TRBV13 and TRBJ2-7; D remains ambiguous. The ends were cut back, 2 bases at V and 3 bases at J, with 11 bases in the middle. The CDR3 has 14 amino acids. Germline lookup yields CDR1 PRHDT and CDR2 FYEKMQ (reference sequence). The CDR3: CASSLRTVNYEQYF. DNA for the CDR3: TGTGCCAGCAGCTTACGGACGGTGAACTACGAGCAGTACTTC.

Only a few counts were recorded for this clonotype. The V call is TRBV20-1, the J call TRBJ1-6, with D perhaps TRBD1 (5 bases). Germline CDR1 reads DFQATT; CDR2 reads SNEGSKA (reference sequence). The CDR3 covers 12 residues. V lost 3 bases and J 11 bases, leaving 11 bases between the germline ends. CDR3 loop: CSASKTAAPLHF. In nucleotides, the CDR3 is TGCAGTGCTAGCAAGACAGCAGCACCCCTCCACTTT.

At least ten counts were recorded for this clonotype. The chain combines TRBV3-1 with TRBJ2-2; 7 bases agree with TRBD2. Germline assignment: CDR1 LGHDT and CDR2 YNNKEL (reference sequence). Losses at the gene ends were 1 base for V and 4 bases for J; bases not matched to a gene: 9. The CDR3 has 17 residues. The CDR3 coding sequence is TGTGCCAGCAGCCAAGGCGCGGCCCTAGCGGCCACCGGGGAGCTGTTTTTT. Protein: CASSQGAALAATGELFF.

This clonotype was found many times. The chain recombines TRBV18 with TRBJ2-1; D may match TRBD1 or TRBD2 (5 bases each). Deletions cut 2 bases from V and 8 bases from J, with 25 bases between. CDR3 length: 18 amino acids. Germline CDR1 KGHSH, CDR2 LQKENI. DNA for the CDR3: TGTGCCAGCTCACCAAGGGTTTCTGGGACCCCGCAGGACTATGAGCAGTTCTTC. Residues: CASSPRVSGTPQDYEQFF.